The rows below give T cell receptor beta chains drawn from one sample of a study of blood T cell repertoires in COVID-19. Only in-frame clones appear in the TCRdb table, and some are missing; sequencing was by immunoSEQ multiplex PCR. Of under 30,000 clones detected, under 95% appear once; the ten largest clones hold approximately 2.5%. The sequenced material came from peripheral blood. These TCRs come from a man aged 50 or older with active COVID-19. Each CDR3 is given with its conserved first and last residue. Fields, in order: clone size, D gene, V gene, J gene, CDR3 protein, CDR3 DNA. A D gene is named only where the DNA matches it firmly. The size entry is marked missing in some rows and otherwise reads once, few, many or a size class.

.	.	TRBV9	TRBJ2-7	CASSAGGGRAHEQYF	TGTGCCAGCAGCGCGGGAGGGGGCAGGGCCCACGAGCAGTACTTC
.	.	TRBV6-1	TRBJ2-4	CASSEYQGAKNIQYF	TGTGCCAGCAGTGAATATCAGGGGGCCAAAAACATTCAGTACTTC
.	TRBD2	TRBV7-3	TRBJ2-1	CASSISGGALNEQFF	TGTGCCAGCAGCATTAGCGGGGGGGCCCTCAATGAGCAGTTCTTC
.	TRBD1	TRBV6-5	TRBJ1-2	CASSYNRQGASYGYTF	TGTGCCAGCAGTTACAACAGACAGGGGGCAAGCTATGGCTACACCTTC
.	TRBD2	TRBV5-1	TRBJ2-3	CASSAGLAGLTSTDTQYF	TGCGCCAGCAGCGCGGGACTAGCGGGACTCACTTCCACAGATACGCAGTATTTT
.	.	TRBV5-1	TRBJ1-2	CASSFAGDGYTF	TGCGCCAGCAGCTTTGCGGGGGATGGCTACACCTTC
.	.	TRBV29-1	TRBJ1-3	CSADGNSGNTIYF	TGCAGCGCGGACGGTAACTCTGGAAACACCATATATTTT
.	.	TRBV29-1	TRBJ2-7	CSVNRDYEQYF	TGCAGCGTAAACAGGGACTACGAGCAGTACTTC
.	.	TRBV2	TRBJ1-6	CASTPPGPARPLHF	TGTGCCAGCACCCCACCAGGGCCTGCTAGGCCCCTCCACTTT
.	.	TRBV20-1	TRBJ1-1	CSAPGESEAFF	TGCAGTGCTCCTGGGGAGTCTGAAGCTTTCTTT
once	.	TRBV6-5	TRBJ2-7	CASSRAAFYEQYF	TGTGCCAGCAGCAGGGCGGCTTTCTACGAGCAGTACTTC
.	.	TRBV11-3	TRBJ2-3	CASSPSTDTQYF	TGTGCCAGCAGTCCGAGCACAGATACGCAGTATTTT
.	.	TRBV19	TRBJ1-1	CASSSNRGVNTEAFF	TGTGCCAGTAGTTCTAACCGGGGGGTGAACACTGAAGCTTTCTTT
.	.	TRBV2	TRBJ1-2	CASSVYGGPDYGYTF	TGTGCCAGCAGTGTGTATGGGGGCCCTGACTATGGCTACACCTTC
.	.	TRBV11-2	TRBJ1-2	CASSLLQAELVRGIAYTF	TGTGCCAGCAGCTTACTTCAAGCCGAACTAGTCCGGGGGATCGCCTACACCTTC
.	.	TRBV3-1/TRBV3-2	TRBJ2-3	CASSQDPDTQYF	TGTGCCAGCAGCCAAGACCCGGATACGCAGTATTTT
once	TRBD2	TRBV10-3	TRBJ2-1	CAISEQREAYNEQFF	TGTGCCATCAGTGAGCAGCGGGAGGCCTACAATGAGCAGTTCTTC
.	TRBD1	TRBV5-1	TRBJ1-2	CASSTDPGGLGGYTF	TGCGCCAGCAGCACGGACCCAGGGGGTCTAGGGGGCTACACCTTC
.	.	TRBV14	TRBJ1-1	CASRSGVHTEAFF	TGTGCCAGCAGGTCAGGGGTACACACTGAAGCTTTCTTT
.	TRBD2	TRBV3-1/TRBV3-2	TRBJ2-2	CASSPGLAGWTGELFF	TGTGCCAGCAGCCCGGGACTAGCAGGGTGGACCGGGGAGCTGTTTTTT
.	.	TRBV7-7	TRBJ2-3	CASSFYPGSADTQYF	TGTGCTAGCAGCTTTTATCCCGGGTCCGCAGATACGCAGTATTTT
.	TRBD2	TRBV18	TRBJ2-5	CASSPGLGLAGGMGQETQYF	TGTGCCAGCTCACCAGGCCTCGGACTAGCGGGAGGGATGGGGCAAGAGACCCAGTACTTC
.	TRBD2	TRBV7-9	TRBJ2-3	CASSSTSGRVLTDTQYF	TGTGCCAGCAGCTCAACTAGCGGGAGAGTTCTCACAGATACGCAGTATTTT
.	TRBD1	TRBV24-1	TRBJ2-3	CATSDFVTGGTDTQYF	TGTGCCACCAGTGATTTCGTCACAGGGGGCACAGATACGCAGTATTTT
.	TRBD1	TRBV3-1/TRBV3-2	TRBJ1-5	CASSQGTGDQPQHF	TGTGCCAGCAGCCAGGGGACAGGGGATCAGCCCCAGCATTTT
.	.	TRBV5-1	TRBJ2-2	CASSLVSTTANTGELFF	TGCGCCAGCAGCTTGGTATCTACCACCGCGAACACCGGGGAGCTGTTTTTT
.	.	TRBV7-9	TRBJ2-1	CASSLAWARDHNEQFF	TGTGCCAGCAGCTTAGCGTGGGCTCGCGACCACAATGAGCAGTTCTTC
.	.	TRBV4-2	TRBJ1-3	CASSAGGGGLSGNTIYF	TGTGCCAGCAGCGCTGGGGGGGGCGGATTATCTGGAAACACCATATATTTT
.	TRBD1	TRBV29-1	TRBJ2-7	CSVPAVTGTGGYEQYF	TGCAGCGTTCCCGCGGTGACCGGGACAGGGGGCTACGAGCAGTACTTC
.	TRBD1	TRBV7-9	TRBJ1-4	CASSSDRGNEKLFF	TGTGCCAGCAGCTCGGACAGGGGTAATGAAAAACTGTTTTTT
.	.	TRBV5-1	TRBJ2-5	CASSFGQQETQYF	TGCGCCAGCAGCTTCGGACAGCAAGAGACCCAGTACTTC
.	.	TRBV6-5	TRBJ2-1	CASSSRQGGNEQFF	TGTGCCAGCAGTTCCCGACAGGGAGGCAATGAGCAGTTCTTC
.	TRBD2	TRBV7-2	TRBJ2-1	CASSQTSTYNEQFF	TGTGCCAGCAGCCAGACTAGCACGTACAATGAGCAGTTCTTC